This TCR beta chain was captured by sequencing in a study of cytomegalovirus exposure and HLA in healthy donors. Study overall: Drawn from HLA-typed donors, about 82 million unique TCRs were held in an early data release.

Primers: 60 Vbeta forward and 13 Jbeta reverse. Some clones are missing from TCRdb's copy, which holds only in-frame ones; the method was immunoSEQ multiplex PCR. The sample data list over 110,000 clones. With regard to this clone: Antigen specificity is unknown.

There are 16 residues in the CDR3. CDR1 and CDR2 (germline): SEHNR, FQNEAQ (reference sequence). V was clipped by 2 bases and J by 4 bases; unmatched bases: 8. At collection, donors were nominally healthy, but unrecorded immune exposures were probable. Whole-study results and caveats: A link between a missense DCLRE1C variant and TCR beta V- and J-gene trimming emerged from a later analysis. Most CMV-associated TCR beta chains were later found to appear HLA-restricted.

The sequencing input was PBMCs. The J gene is TRBJ2-1, the V gene TRBV7-9; the match to TRBD1 covers 7 bases. The clonotype comes from a male donor in good health and CMV-seronegative. The CDR3 bases are TGTGCCAGCAGCTTAATAGGACAGGTAGCGTACAATGAGCAGTTCTTC. Translated, it gives CASSLIGQVAYNEQFF. The whole variable domain, filled in from reference TRBV7-9 and TRBJ2-1, reads DTGVSQNPRHKITKRGQNVTFRCDPISEHNRLYWYRQTLGQGPEFLTYFQNEAQLEKSRLLSDRFSAERPKGSFSTLEIQRTEQGDSAMYLCASSLIGQVAYNEQFFGPGTRLTVL.